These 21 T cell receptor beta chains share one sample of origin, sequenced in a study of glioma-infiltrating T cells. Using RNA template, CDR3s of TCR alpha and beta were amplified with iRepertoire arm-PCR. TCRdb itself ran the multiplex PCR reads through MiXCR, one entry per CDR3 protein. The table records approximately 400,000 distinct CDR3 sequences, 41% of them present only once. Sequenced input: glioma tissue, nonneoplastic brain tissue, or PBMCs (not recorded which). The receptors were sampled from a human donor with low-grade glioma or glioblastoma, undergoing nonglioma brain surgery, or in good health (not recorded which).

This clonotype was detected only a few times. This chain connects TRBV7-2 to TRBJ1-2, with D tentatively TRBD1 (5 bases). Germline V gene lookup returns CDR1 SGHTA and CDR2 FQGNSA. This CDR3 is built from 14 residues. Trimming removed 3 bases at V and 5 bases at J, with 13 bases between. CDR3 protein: CASSFTSGKYGYTF. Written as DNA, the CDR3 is TGTGCCAGCAGCTTTACCTCAGGGAAATATGGCTACACCTTC.

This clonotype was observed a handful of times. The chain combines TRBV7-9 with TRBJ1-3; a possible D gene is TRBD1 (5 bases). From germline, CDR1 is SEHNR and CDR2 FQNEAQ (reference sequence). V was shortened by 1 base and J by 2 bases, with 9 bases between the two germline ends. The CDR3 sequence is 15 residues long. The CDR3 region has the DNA TGTGCCAGCAGCTTAGGCGGGACTACTGGAAACACCATATATTTT. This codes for CASSLGGTTGNTIYF.

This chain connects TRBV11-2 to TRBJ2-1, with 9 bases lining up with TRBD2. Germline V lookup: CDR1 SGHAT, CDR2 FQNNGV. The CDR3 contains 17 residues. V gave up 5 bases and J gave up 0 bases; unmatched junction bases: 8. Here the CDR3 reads CASSLRAREGSYNEQFF. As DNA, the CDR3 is TGTGCCAGCAGCCTTAGGGCGCGGGAGGGCTCCTACAATGAGCAGTTCTTC.

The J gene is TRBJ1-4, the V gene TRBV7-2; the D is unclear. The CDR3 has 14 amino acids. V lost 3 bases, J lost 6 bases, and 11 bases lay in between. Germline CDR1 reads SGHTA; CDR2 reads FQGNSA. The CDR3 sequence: CASSFRGSHEKLFF. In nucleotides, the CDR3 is TGTGCCAGCAGCTTTAGAGGGAGCCATGAAAAACTGTTTTTT.

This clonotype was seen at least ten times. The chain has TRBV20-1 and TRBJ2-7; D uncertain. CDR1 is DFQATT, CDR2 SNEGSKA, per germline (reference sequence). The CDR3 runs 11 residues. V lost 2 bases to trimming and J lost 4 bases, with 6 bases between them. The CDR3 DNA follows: TGCAGTGCTAGAACCGGTTACGAGCAGTACTTC. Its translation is CSARTGYEQYF.

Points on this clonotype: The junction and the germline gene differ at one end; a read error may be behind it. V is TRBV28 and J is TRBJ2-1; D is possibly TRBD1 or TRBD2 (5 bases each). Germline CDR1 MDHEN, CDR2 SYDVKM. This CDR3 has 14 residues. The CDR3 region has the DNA TGTGCCATCGGGGTCGGGACGAGGTACAATGAGCAGCTCTTC. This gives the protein CAIGVGTRYNEQLF.

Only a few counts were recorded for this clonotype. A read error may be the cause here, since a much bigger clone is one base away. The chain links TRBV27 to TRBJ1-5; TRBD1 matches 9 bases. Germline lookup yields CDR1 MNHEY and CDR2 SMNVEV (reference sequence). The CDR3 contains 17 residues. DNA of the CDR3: TGTGCCAGCAGCCCTAAAAGGACAGGGGACGCCGATCAGCCCCAACATTTT. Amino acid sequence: CASSPKRTGDADQPQHF.

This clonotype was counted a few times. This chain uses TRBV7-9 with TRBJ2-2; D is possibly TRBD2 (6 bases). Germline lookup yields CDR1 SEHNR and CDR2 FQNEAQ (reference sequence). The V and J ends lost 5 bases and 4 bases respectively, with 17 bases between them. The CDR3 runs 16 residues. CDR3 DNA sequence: TGTGCCAGCAGCCCACCACTAGCAACTAGCACCGGGGAGCTGTTTTTT. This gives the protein CASSPPLATSTGELFF. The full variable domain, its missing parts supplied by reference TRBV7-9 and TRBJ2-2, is DTGVSQNPRHKITKRGQNVTFRCDPISEHNRLYWYRQTLGQGPEFLTYFQNEAQLEKSRLLSDRFSAERPKGSFSTLEIQRTEQGDSAMYLCASSPPLATSTGELFFGEGSRLTVL.

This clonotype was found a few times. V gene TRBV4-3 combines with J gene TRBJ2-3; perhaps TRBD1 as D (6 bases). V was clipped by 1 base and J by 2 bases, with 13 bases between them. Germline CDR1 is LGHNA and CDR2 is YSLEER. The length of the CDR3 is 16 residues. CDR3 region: CASSQVIGQSTDTQYF. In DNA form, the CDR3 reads TGCGCCAGCAGCCAAGTAATAGGACAGTCCACAGATACGCAGTATTTT.

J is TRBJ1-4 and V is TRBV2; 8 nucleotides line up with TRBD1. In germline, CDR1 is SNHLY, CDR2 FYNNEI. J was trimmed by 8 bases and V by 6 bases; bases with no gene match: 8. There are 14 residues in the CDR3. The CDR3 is CASRTRGLGEKLFF. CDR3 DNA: TGTGCCAGCAGAACCAGGGGGCTCGGCGAAAAACTGTTTTTT.

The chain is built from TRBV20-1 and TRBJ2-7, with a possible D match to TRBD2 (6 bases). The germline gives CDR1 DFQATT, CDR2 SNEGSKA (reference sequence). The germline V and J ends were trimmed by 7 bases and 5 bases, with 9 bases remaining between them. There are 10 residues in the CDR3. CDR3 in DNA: TGCAGTGGGAGGGCCGACGAGCAGTACTTC. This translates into CSGRADEQYF.

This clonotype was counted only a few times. In DNA form, the CDR3 reads TGCAGTGCTAGAGTAGTAGCGGCCGGGGAGCTGTTTTTT. Translated, it gives CSARVVAAGELFF. The V and J genes are TRBV20-1 and TRBJ2-2; D might be TRBD2 (6 bases). The ends were cut back, 1 base at V and 6 bases at J, with 9 bases in the middle. The CDR3 spans 13 residues. The germline gives CDR1 DFQATT, CDR2 SNEGSKA (reference sequence).

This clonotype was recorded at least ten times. The CDR3 DNA is TGTGCCAGCAGTTTACCCCTCCCAGGGATTTATGGCTACACCTTC. It specifies CASSLPLPGIYGYTF. V and J are TRBV28 and TRBJ1-2; tentative D call: TRBD1 (5 bases). Trimming pared 2 bases from V and 5 bases from J, leaving 15 bases between. The germline V gene has CDR1 MDHEN and CDR2 SYDVKM. This CDR3 contains 15 residues.

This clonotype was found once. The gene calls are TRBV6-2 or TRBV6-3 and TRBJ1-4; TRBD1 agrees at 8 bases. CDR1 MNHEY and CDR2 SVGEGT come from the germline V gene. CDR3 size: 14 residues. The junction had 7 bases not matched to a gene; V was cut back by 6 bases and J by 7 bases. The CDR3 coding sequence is TGTGCCAGCAGCCCGGACAGGGCGCGTGAAAAACTGTTTTTT. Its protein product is CASSPDRAREKLFF.

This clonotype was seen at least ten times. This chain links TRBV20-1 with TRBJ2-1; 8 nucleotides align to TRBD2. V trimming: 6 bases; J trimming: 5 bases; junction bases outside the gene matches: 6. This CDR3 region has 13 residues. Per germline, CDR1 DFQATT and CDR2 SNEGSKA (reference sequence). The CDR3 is CSALTSANNEQFF. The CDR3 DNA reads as TGCAGTGCGTTGACTAGCGCGAACAATGAGCAGTTCTTC.

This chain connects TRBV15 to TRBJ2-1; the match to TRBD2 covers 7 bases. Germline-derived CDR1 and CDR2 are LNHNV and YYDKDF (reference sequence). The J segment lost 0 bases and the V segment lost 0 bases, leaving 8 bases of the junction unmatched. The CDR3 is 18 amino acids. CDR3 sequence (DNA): TGTGCCACCAGCAGAGATAGGCTAGCGGAGAGCTCCTACAATGAGCAGTTCTTC. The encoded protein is CATSRDRLAESSYNEQFF.

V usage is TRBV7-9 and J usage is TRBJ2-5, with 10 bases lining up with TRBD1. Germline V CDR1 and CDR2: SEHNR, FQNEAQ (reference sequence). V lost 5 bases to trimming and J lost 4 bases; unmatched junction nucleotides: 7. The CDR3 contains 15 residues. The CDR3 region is CASSPNRDRGETQYF. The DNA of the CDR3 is TGTGCCAGCAGCCCCAACCGGGACAGGGGAGAGACCCAGTACTTC. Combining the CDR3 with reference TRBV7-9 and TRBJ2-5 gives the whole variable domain DTGVSQNPRHKITKRGQNVTFRCDPISEHNRLYWYRQTLGQGPEFLTYFQNEAQLEKSRLLSDRFSAERPKGSFSTLEIQRTEQGDSAMYLCASSPNRDRGETQYFGPGTRLLVL.

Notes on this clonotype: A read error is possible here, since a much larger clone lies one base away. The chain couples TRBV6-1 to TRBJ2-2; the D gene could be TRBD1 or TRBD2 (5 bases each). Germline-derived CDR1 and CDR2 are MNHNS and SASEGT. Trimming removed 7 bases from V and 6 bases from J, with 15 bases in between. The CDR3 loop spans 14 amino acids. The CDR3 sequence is CASIQGQGPGELFF. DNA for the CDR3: TGTGCCAGCATCCAAGGGCAGGGACCCGGGGAGCTGTTTTTT.

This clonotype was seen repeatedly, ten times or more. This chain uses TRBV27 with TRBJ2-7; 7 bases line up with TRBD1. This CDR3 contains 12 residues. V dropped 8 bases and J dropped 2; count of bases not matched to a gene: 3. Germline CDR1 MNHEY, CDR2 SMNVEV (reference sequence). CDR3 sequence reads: CASSRGPYEQYF. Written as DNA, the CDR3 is TGTGCCAGCTCAAGGGGGCCCTACGAGCAGTACTTC.

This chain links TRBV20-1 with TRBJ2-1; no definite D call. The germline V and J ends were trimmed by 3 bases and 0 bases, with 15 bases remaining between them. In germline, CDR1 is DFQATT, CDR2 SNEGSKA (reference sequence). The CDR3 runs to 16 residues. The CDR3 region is CSARGQGGSSYNEQFF. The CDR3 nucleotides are TGCAGTGCTAGGGGTCAAGGCGGTAGCTCCTACAATGAGCAGTTCTTC.

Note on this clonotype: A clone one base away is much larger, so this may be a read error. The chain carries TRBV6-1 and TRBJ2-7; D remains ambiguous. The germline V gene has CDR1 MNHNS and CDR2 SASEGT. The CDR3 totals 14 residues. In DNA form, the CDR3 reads TGTGCCAGCAGTCGCCAACAAGTTTCCTACGAGCAGCACTTC. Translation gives CASSRQQVSYEQHF.